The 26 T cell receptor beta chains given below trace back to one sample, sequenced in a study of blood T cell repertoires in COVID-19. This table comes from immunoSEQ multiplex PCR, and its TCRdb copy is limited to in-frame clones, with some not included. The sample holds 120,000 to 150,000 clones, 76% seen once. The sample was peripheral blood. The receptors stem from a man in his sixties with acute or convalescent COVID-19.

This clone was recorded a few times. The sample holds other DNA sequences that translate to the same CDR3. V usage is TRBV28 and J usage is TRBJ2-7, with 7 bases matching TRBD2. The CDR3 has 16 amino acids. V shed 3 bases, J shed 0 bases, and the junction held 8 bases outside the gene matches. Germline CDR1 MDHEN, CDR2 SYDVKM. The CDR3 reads CASSFGLASGSYEQYF. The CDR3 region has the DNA TGTGCCAGCAGTTTTGGTTTGGCTAGCGGCTCCTACGAGCAGTACTTC.

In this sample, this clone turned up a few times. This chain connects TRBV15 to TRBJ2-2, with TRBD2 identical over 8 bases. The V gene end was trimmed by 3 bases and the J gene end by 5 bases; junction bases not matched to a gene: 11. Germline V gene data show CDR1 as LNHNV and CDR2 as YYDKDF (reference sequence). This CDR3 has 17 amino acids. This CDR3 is CATSSPRSGRITGELFF. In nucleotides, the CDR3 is TGTGCCACCAGCAGCCCTAGGAGCGGGAGAATAACCGGGGAGCTGTTTTTT.

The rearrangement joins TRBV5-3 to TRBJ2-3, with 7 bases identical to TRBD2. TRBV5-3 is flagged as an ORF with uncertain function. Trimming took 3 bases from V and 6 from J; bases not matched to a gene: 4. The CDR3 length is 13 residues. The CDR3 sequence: CARSSGGTDTQYF. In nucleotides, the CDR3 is TGTGCCAGAAGCTCGGGGGGTACTGATACGCAGTATTTT.

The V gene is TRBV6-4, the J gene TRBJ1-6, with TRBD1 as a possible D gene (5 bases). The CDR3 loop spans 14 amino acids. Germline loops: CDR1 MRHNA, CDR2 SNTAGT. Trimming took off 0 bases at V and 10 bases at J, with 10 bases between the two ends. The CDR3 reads CASSDSGGASPLHF. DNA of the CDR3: TGTGCCAGCAGTGACTCGGGGGGTGCCTCACCCCTCCACTTT.

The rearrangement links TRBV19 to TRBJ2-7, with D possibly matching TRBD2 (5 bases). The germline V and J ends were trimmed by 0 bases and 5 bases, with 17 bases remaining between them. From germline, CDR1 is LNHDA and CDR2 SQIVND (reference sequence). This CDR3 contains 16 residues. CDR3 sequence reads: CASSIDGPLGIDEQYF. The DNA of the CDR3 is TGTGCCAGTAGTATAGATGGACCCCTCGGGATTGACGAGCAGTACTTC. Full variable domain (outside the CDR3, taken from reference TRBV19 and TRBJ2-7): DGGITQSPKYLFRKEGQNVTLSCEQNLNHDAMYWYRQDPGQGLRLIYYSQIVNDFQKGDIAEGYSVSREKKESFPLTVTSAQKNPTAFYLCASSIDGPLGIDEQYFGPGTRLTVT.

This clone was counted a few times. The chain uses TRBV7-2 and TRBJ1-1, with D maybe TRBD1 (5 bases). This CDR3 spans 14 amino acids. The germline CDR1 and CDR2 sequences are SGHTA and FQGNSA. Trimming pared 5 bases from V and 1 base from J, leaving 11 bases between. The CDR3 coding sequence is TGTGCCAGCAGCGTCAGGACATCGAACACTGAAGCTTTCTTT. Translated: CASSVRTSNTEAFF.

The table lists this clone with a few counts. CDR3 amino acids: CASSYHSDSYEQYF. CDR3 sequence (DNA): TGTGCCAGCAGCTATCATAGCGACTCCTACGAGCAGTACTTC. This chain connects TRBV28 to TRBJ2-7, with a weak D call TRBD2 (5 bases). This CDR3 is 14 amino acids long. The germline V and J ends were trimmed by 6 bases and 0 bases, with 12 bases remaining between them. Germline V gene sequence: CDR1 MDHEN, CDR2 SYDVKM.

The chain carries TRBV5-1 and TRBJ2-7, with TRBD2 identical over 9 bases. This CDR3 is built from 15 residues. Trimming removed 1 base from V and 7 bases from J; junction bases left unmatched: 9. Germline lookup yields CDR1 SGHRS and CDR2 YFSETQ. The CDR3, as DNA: TGCGCCAGCAGCTTGTGGGCTAGCGGGACAAGTGAGCAGTACTTC. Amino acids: CASSLWASGTSEQYF. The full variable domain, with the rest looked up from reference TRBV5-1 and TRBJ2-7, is KAGVTQTPRYLIKTRGQQVTLSCSPISGHRSVSWYQQTPGQGLQFLFEYFSETQRNKGNFPGRFSGRQFSNSRSEMNVSTLELGDSALYLCASSLWASGTSEQYFGPGTRLTVT.

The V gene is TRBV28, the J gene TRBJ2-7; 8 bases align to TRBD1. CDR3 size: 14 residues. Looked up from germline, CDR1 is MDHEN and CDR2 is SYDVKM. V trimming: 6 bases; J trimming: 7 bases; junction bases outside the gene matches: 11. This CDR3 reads CASSLTSGTGEQYF. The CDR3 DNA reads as TGTGCCAGCAGCCTAACCTCCGGGACAGGAGAGCAGTACTTC.

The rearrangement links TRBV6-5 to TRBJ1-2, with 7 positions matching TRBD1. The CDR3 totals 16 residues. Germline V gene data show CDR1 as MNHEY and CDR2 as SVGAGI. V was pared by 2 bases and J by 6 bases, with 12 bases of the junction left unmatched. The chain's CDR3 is CASSYGRRGGRDGYTF. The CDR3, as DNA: TGTGCCAGCAGTTACGGCCGGCGAGGGGGCCGGGATGGCTACACCTTC.

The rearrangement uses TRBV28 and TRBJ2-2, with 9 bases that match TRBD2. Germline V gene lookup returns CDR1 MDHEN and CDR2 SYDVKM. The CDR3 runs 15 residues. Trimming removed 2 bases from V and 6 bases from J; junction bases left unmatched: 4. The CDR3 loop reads CASSLNGGRAGELFF. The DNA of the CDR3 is TGTGCCAGCAGTTTAAATGGCGGGAGGGCCGGGGAGCTGTTTTTT. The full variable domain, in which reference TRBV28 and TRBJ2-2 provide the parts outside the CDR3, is DVKVTQSSRYLVKRTGEKVFLECVQDMDHENMFWYRQDPGLGLRLIYFSYDVKMKEKGDIPEGYSVSREKKERFSLILESASTNQTSMYLCASSLNGGRAGELFFGEGSRLTVL.

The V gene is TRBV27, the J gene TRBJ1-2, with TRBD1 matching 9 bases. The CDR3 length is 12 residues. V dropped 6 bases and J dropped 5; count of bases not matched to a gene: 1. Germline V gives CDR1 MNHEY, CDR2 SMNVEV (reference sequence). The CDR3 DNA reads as TGTGCCAGCAGCGACAGGGGGTATGGCTACACCTTC. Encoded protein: CASSDRGYGYTF.

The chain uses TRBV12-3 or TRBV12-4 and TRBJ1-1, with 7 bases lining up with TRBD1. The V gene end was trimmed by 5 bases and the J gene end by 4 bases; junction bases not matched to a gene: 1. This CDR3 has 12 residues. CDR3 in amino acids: CASSGTATEAFF. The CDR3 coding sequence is TGTGCCAGCAGTGGGACAGCCACTGAAGCTTTCTTT.

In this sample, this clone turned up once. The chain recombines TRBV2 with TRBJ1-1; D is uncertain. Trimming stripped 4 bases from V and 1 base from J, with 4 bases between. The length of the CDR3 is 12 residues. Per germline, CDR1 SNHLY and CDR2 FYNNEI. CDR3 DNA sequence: TGTGCCAGCAGTGCACAGAACACTGAAGCTTTCTTT. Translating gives CASSAQNTEAFF.

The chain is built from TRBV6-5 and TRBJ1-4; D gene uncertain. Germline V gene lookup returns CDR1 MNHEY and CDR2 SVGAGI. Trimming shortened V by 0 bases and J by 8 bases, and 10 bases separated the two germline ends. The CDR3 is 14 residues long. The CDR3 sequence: CASSYSNGREKLFF. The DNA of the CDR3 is TGTGCCAGCAGTTACTCGAACGGCAGGGAAAAACTGTTTTTT.

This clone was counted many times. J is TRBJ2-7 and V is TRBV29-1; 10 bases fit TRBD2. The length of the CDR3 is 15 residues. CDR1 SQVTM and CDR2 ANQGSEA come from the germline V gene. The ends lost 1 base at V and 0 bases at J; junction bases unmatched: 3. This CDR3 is CSVEGGTSDSYEQYF. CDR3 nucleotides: TGCAGCGTTGAAGGGGGGACTAGCGACTCCTACGAGCAGTACTTC.

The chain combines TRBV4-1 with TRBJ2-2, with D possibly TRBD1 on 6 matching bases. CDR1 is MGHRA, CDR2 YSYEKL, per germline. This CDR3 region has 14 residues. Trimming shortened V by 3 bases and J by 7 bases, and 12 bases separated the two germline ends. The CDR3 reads CASSQQTGLGELFF. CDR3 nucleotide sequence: TGCGCCAGCAGCCAGCAAACAGGGCTCGGGGAGCTGTTTTTT.

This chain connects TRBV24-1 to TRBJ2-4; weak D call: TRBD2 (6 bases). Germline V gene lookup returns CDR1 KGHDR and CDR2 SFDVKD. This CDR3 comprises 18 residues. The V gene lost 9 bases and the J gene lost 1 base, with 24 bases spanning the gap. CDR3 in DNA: TGTGCCACCCCGGAGGGCCGGGGAAAGTCCGTGGCCAAAAACATTCAGTACTTC. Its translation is CATPEGRGKSVAKNIQYF.

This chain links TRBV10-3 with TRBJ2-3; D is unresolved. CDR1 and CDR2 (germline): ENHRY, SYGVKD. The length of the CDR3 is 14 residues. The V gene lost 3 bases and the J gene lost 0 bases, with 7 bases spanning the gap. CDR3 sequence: CAISEMASTDTQYF. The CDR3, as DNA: TGTGCCATCAGTGAAATGGCTAGCACAGATACGCAGTATTTT.

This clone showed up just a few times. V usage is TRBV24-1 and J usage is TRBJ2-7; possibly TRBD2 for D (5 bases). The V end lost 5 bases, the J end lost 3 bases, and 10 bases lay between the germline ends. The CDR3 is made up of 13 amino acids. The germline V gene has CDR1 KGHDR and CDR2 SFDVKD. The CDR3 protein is CATSAGEGYEQYF. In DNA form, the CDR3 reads TGTGCCACCAGTGCGGGCGAGGGCTACGAGCAGTACTTC.

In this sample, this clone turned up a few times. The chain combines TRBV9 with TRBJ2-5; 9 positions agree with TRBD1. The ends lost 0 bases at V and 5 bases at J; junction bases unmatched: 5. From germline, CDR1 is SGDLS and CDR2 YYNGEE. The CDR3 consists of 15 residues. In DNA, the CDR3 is TGTGCCAGCAGCGTAGACACAGGGGGCGCGGAGACCCAGTACTTC. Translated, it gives CASSVDTGGAETQYF.

CDR3 bases: TGTGCCGCAAAGGGGGGGACAGGGACCGGGGAGCAGTACTTC. It translates to CAAKGGTGTGEQYF. The chain employs TRBV10-3 and TRBJ2-7, with 9 bases aligning to TRBD1. This CDR3 contains 14 residues. The V gene's germline CDR1 is ENHRY and CDR2 SYGVKD. After removal of 11 bases from V and 7 bases from J, the junction contained 15 bases not matched to a gene.

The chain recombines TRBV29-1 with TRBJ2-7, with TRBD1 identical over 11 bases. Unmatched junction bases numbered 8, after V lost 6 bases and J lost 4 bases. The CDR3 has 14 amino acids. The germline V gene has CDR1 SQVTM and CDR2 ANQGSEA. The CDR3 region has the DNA TGCAGCGTCCTCGGACAGGGGGCTTTTTACGAGCAGTACTTC. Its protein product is CSVLGQGAFYEQYF.

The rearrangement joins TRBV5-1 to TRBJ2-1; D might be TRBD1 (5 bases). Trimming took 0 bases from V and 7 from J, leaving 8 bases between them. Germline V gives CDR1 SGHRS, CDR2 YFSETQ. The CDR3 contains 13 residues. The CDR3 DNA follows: TGCGCCAGCAGCTTGGGCAGGGCGAATGAGCAGTTCTTC. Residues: CASSLGRANEQFF.

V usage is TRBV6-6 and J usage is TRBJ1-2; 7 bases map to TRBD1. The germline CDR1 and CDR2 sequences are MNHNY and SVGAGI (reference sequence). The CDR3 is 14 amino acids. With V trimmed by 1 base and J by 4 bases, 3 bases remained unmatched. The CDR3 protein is CASSYFRDSYGYTF. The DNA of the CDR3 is TGTGCCAGCAGTTACTTCCGGGACAGCTATGGCTACACCTTC.

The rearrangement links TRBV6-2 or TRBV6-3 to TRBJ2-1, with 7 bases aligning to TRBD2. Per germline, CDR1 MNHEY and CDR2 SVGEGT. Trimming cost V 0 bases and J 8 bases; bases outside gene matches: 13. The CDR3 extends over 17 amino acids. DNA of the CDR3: TGTGCCAGCAGTTACTCTCATATGAGGGAGCGGGACGATGAGCAGTTCTTC. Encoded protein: CASSYSHMRERDDEQFF.